This T cell receptor (beta chain) was captured in a study of blood T cells in healthy people across ages (dated by TCRdb to 2014 to 2015). General notes on the study: In model experiments, template switching captured roughly one uniquely barcoded TCR beta cDNA molecule for every two T cells. Age-related changes in TCR beta repertoire diversity were measured in the study by deep sequencing normalized with unique cDNA molecular identifiers. The donors were divided into four age groups: young (average roughly 15 years), middle-aged (about 39), aged (about 60) and long-lived (approximately 74). Two additional independent replicas of 1 million unique cDNA reads from the same blood draw were analyzed for two donors (one aged 18 to 30 and one aged 80 or older).

V is cut back by 1 base and J by 2 bases, with 7 bases in the junction unmatched. The CDR3 starts with the cysteine, ends with the phenylalanine, and has 17 residues. The read is trimmed to its CDR3 DNA, 51 bases read in frame from base 1. CDR1 MDHEN and CDR2 SYDVKM were looked up in the germline V gene. What the research found in general, with its limitations: A strong correlation was found between observed TCR beta diversity and the percentage of naive T cells measured by flow cytometry. As age increased, observed TCR beta diversity per million T cells dropped in a roughly linear way, and a significant reduction was already evident by age roughly 36. Estimates of total diversity based on one million sequenced T cells were regarded as lower bounds and as underestimates. Because the CMV infection status of the donors was unknown, age-related changes in expanded clonotypes may potentially have been confounded. Compared with the aged group, the long-lived group had more naive CD4+ T cells, fewer expanded clones and increased TCR diversity, a pattern suggesting age selection. Because profiling used bulk unsorted PBMCs, naive and antigen-experienced compartments could not be compared conclusively.

With regard to this clonotype: Its antigen specificity is not known. No much larger clone is present one base from it, and per-base qualities are unavailable.

The donors were some 39 Caucasian individuals from Russia, aged 6 to 90 years, who were systemically healthy. Each donor gave about 9.8 milliliters of peripheral blood, drawn into EDTA-treated Vacutainer tubes. PBMCs were isolated by Ficoll-Paque density-gradient centrifugation, with at least 6.5 million obtained per sample. Total RNA, at least 5.5 micrograms per sample, was extracted from PBMCs with Trizol reagent. Naive CD45RAhigh/CD27high T cell percentages were measured by flow cytometry on a PBMC aliquot from every donor. The method behind the library was 5' RACE. Reads for this sample came from an Illumina HiSeq 2500. A second PCR of about 6 to 11 cycles was performed with a sample-barcoded 5' primer and a J-beta primer mix. Each TCR beta cDNA molecule received a unique molecular identifier from a template-switch 5' adaptor carrying 12 random nucleotides. Each sample yielded at least 3 million CDR3-containing paired-end reads. First-strand cDNA was synthesized from all RNA with the Mint cDNA synthesis kit, primed by a TRBC-specific oligonucleotide. All cDNA was treated with uracil-DNA glycosylase and then went through a first 18-cycle PCR with the universal primers M1SS and BC2_uni_R. Per the authors' processing: For normalization, 1 million high-quality reads, each with a distinct molecular identifier, were randomly selected from each sample. Reads with shared molecular identifiers were discarded instead of being binned into consensus sequences. CDR3 identification, clonotype clustering and error correction used MiTCR with a Q25 quality threshold and the strictest error-elimination algorithm. A nonparametric unseen species model with Euler transformation was used to estimate a lower bound on total TCR beta diversity. TCRdb redid the processing of the public reads, applying fastp at Q25 and MiXCR, and retained in-frame beta chains. Rows merge per CDR3 protein into single entries with the most common DNA and genes. For this entry, the V and J calls and clone size follow TCRdb and not the study's own pipeline. The sample table shows about 800,000 distinct CDR3 sequences, and around a quarter are seen once. Of the sample, roughly 3.5% is held by the ten largest clones.

Separately, the same data were catalogued under a study of T cells of mothers and their children. The second paper further reports: Nine systemically healthy Caucasian individuals served as donors, namely three mothers together with their six children. cDNA synthesis used all of the extracted RNA, with approximately 1.6 ug of RNA in each 15 ul reaction. In the second PCR, the M1S primer added sample barcodes and 2-4 random nucleotides. More than 8 million TCR beta CDR3 reads were obtained from each mother, and some 3 million reads were obtained from each child. Thymic selection shapes the output of TCR recombination in a similar way in related and unrelated pairs, and inherited differences have a minor effect. Related mother-child pairs always showed normalized repertoire overlap that was slightly higher than in unrelated mother-child pairs, though the difference was never significant. No persistent microchimeric T cell clones were detected, at a sensitivity of around 97 clones per million clonotypes. In the study, deep NGS was used to compare the TCR beta repertoires of mothers and children, and features distinguishing related mother-child pairs from unrelated individuals were sought. The mean age was around 40 +/- 4 years for the mothers and about 12 +/- 4 years for the children. Libraries were sequenced on Illumina HiSeq 2000 with 100+100 nt paired-end reads after adapter ligation with NEBNext reagents. Mother and child libraries were prepared a month apart and sequenced in separate runs to prevent cross-contamination. For each donor, between about 450,000 and 2,300,000 distinct TCR beta clonotypes were identified. Naive TCR beta clonotypes were estimated from low-frequency clonotypes matched to each donor's FACS-determined naive share, without sorting.

The sequence came from a boy aged 5-17 years in good health. The specimen sequenced was blood. The chain joins TRBV28 to TRBJ2-2; TRBD1 lines up with 7 middle nucleotides. The DNA sequence is TGTGCCAGCAGTTTATCTCCCGACAGGGTCAACACCGGGGAGCTGTTTTTT. Its product reads: CASSLSPDRVNTGELFF.